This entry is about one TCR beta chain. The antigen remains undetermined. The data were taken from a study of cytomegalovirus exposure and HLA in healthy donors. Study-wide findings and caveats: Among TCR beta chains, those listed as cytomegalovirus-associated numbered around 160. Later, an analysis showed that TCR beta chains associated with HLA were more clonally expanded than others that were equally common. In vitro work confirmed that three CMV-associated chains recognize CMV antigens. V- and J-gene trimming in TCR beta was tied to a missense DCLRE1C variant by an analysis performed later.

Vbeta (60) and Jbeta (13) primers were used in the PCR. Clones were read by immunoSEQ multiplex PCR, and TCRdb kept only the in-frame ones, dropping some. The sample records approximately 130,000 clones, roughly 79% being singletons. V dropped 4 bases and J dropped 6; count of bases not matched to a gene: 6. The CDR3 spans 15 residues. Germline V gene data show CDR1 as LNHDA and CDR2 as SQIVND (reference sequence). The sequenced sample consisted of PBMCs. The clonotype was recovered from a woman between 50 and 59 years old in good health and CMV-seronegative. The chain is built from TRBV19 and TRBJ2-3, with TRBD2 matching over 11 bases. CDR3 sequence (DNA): TGTGCCAGTAGTAAGACTAGCGGGAATCTGGATACGCAGTATTTT. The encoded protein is CASSKTSGNLDTQYF.